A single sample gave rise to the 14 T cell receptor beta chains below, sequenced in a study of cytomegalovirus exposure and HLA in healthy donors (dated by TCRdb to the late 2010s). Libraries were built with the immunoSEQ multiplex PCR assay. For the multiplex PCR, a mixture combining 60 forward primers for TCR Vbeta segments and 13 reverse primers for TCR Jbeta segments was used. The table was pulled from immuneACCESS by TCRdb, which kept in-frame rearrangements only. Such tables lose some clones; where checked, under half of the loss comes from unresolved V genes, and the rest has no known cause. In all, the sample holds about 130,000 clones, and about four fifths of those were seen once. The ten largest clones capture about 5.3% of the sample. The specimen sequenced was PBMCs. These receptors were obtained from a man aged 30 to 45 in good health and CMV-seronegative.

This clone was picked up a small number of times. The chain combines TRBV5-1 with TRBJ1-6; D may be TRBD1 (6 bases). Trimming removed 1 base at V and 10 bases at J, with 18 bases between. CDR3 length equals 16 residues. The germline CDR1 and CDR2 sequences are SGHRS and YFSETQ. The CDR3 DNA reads TGCGCCAGCAGCTTGTTTATACACAGGGAAGGGTCACCCCTCCACTTT. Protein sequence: CASSLFIHREGSPLHF.

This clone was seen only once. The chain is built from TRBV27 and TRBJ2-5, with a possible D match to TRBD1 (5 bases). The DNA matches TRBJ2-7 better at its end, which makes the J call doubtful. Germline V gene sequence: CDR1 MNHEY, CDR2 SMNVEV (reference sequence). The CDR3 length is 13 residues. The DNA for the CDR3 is TGTGCCAGCAGTGCAAAAGGGGTGTACGAGCAGTACTTC. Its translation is CASSAKGVYEQYF.

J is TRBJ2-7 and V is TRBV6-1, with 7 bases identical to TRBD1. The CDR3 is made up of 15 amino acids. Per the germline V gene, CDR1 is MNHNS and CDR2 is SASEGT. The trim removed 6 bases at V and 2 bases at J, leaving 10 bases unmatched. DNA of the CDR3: TGTGCCAGCAGCCCCAGGACAGGCAGCGCCTACGAGCAGTACTTC. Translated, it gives CASSPRTGSAYEQYF.

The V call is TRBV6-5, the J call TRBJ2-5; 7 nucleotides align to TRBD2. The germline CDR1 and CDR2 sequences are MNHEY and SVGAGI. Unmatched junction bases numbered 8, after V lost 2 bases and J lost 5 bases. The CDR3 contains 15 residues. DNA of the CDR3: TGTGCCAGCAGTTACATCACGGGAGCGGGGGAGACCCAGTACTTC. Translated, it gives CASSYITGAGETQYF.

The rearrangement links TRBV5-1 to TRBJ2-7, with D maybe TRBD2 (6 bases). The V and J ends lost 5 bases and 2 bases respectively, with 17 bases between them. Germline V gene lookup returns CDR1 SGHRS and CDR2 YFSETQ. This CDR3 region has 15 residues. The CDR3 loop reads CASSPLALNPYEQYF. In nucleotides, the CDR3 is TGCGCCAGCAGTCCTCTAGCGTTAAACCCCTACGAGCAGTACTTC.

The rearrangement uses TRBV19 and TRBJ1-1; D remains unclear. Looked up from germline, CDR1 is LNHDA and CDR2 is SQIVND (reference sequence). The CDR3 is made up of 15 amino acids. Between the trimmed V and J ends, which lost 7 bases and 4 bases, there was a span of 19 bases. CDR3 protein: CASIDLASLPTEAFF. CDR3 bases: TGTGCCAGTATTGATCTAGCGTCTCTCCCCACTGAAGCTTTCTTT.

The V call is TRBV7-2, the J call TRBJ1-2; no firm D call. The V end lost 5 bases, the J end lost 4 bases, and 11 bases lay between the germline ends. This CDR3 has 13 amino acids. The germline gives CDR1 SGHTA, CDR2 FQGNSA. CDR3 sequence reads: CASSPGFSYGYTF. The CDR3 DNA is TGTGCCAGCAGCCCCGGTTTTAGCTATGGCTACACCTTC. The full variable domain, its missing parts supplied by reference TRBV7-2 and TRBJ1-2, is GAGVSQSPSNKVTEKGKDVELRCDPISGHTALYWYRQSLGQGLEFLIYFQGNSAPDKSGLPSDRFSAERTGGSVSTLTIQRTQQEDSAVYLCASSPGFSYGYTFGSGTRLTVV.

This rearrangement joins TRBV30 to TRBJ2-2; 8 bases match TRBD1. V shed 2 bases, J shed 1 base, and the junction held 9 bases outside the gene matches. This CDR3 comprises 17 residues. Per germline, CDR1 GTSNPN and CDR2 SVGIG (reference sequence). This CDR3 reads CAWSNPGTGRNTGELFF. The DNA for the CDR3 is TGTGCCTGGAGTAACCCAGGGACAGGAAGGAACACCGGGGAGCTGTTTTTT.

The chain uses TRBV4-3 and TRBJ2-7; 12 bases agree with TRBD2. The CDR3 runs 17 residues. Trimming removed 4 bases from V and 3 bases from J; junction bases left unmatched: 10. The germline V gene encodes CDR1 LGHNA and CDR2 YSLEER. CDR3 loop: CASSRETSGRGNYEQYF. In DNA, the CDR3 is TGCGCCAGCAGCCGAGAGACTAGCGGGAGAGGCAACTACGAGCAGTACTTC.

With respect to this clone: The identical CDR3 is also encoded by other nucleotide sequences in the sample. CDR3 sequence reads: CASSQDGGNQPQHF. DNA for the CDR3: TGTGCCAGCAGCCAAGATGGGGGGAATCAGCCCCAGCATTTT. V is TRBV4-2 and J is TRBJ1-5; the D gene is possibly TRBD1 (5 bases). The CDR3 runs 14 residues. Trimming stripped 0 bases from V and 4 bases from J, with 7 bases between. From germline, CDR1 is LGHNA and CDR2 YNFKEQ.

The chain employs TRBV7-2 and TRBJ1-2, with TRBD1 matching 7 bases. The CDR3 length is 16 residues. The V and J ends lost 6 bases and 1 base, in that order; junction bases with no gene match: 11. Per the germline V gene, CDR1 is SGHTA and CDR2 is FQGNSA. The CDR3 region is CASSYKTGPINYGYTF. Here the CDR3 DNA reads TGTGCCAGCAGTTACAAGACAGGGCCTATTAACTATGGCTACACCTTC. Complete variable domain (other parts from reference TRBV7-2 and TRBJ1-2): GAGVSQSPSNKVTEKGKDVELRCDPISGHTALYWYRQSLGQGLEFLIYFQGNSAPDKSGLPSDRFSAERTGGSVSTLTIQRTQQEDSAVYLCASSYKTGPINYGYTFGSGTRLTVV.

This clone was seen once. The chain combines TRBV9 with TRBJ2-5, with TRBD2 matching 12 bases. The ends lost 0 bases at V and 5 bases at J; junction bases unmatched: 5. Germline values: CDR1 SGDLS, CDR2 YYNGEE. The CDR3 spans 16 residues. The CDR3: CASSVALAGGYETQYF. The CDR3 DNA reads TGTGCCAGCAGCGTAGCACTAGCGGGAGGTTACGAGACCCAGTACTTC.

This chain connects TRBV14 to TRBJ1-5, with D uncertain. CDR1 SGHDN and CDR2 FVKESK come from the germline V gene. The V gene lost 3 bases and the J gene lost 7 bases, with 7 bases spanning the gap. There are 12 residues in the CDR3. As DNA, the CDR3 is TGTGCCAGCAGCCAGGGGAGACAGCCCCAGCATTTT. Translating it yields CASSQGRQPQHF.

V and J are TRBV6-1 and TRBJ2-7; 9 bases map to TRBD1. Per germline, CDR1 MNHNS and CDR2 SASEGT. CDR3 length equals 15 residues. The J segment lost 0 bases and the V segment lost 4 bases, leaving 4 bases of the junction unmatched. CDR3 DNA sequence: TGTGCCAGCAGTGGGGGACAGGGCGTCTCCTACGAGCAGTACTTC. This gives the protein CASSGGQGVSYEQYF.